The 30 T cell receptor beta chains listed next were all sequenced from one sample in a study of blood T cells in healthy people across ages. A second PCR of about 7 to 11 cycles used a sample-barcoded 5' primer and a J-beta primer mix. A single record per CDR3 protein comes from TCRdb applying MiXCR to the 5' RACE reads. The sample consists of around 1,900,000 distinct CDR3 sequences, 35% to 50% of them appearing once. Input material: blood. The receptors derive from a human donor in good health.

This clonotype occurred a few times. The V gene is TRBV12-3 or TRBV12-4, the J gene TRBJ1-2, with TRBD1 matching 9 bases. With V trimmed by 5 bases and J by 7 bases, 14 bases remained unmatched. The CDR3 length is 16 residues. The CDR3: CASSPTLTGGVSGYTF. As DNA, the CDR3 is TGTGCCAGCAGTCCCACTTTGACAGGGGGGGTCAGTGGCTACACCTTC.

This clonotype was observed a few times. The CDR3 coding sequence is TGTGCCAGCAGTTACTCGACGCAGGACCCGCAGTACTTC. This encodes CASSYSTQDPQYF. The chain joins TRBV6-6 to TRBJ2-5; D unresolved. The ends were cut back, 0 bases at V and 11 bases at J, with 13 bases in the middle. Germline assignment: CDR1 MNHNY and CDR2 SVGAGI (reference sequence). This CDR3 spans 13 amino acids.

This clonotype is a singleton in its sample. The chain is built from TRBV4-2 and TRBJ1-5; 8 bases map to TRBD1. V was pared by 4 bases and J by 5 bases, with 10 bases of the junction left unmatched. CDR1 and CDR2 (germline): LGHNA, YNFKEQ. CDR3 length: 16 residues. The CDR3 DNA reads TGTGCCAGCAGCCTGTACCAGGGGGCCCAACATCAGCCCCAGCATTTT. Encoded protein: CASSLYQGAQHQPQHF.

V and J are TRBV28 and TRBJ1-2; 8 bases are shared with TRBD1. V shed 3 bases, J shed 1 base, and the junction held 4 bases outside the gene matches. This CDR3 contains 15 residues. The germline V gene has CDR1 MDHEN and CDR2 SYDVKM. The DNA of the CDR3 is TGTGCCAGCAGTTTCCGGGGACAGGTTAACTATGGCTACACCTTC. Translated, it gives CASSFRGQVNYGYTF.

Worth noting for this clonotype: The junction and the germline gene differ at one end; a read error may be behind it. V is TRBV7-7 and J is TRBJ2-6; 10 bases fit TRBD2. The V gene's germline CDR1 is SSHAT and CDR2 FNYEAQ (reference sequence). The CDR3 has 19 amino acids. CDR3 nucleotide sequence: TGTGCTAGCAGCCCCTCGTCGCTAGCGGGGGCTAGTGGGGCCAACGTCCTGACTTTC. It encodes CASSPSSLAGASGANVLTF.

On this clonotype: A much larger clonotype is one base distant, so this may be a read error. V is TRBV7-2 and J is TRBJ2-5; 8 bases fit TRBD1. The last part of the DNA fits TRBJ2-7 better; the J call may be wrong. CDR3 length: 14 residues. CDR1 and CDR2 from the germline V gene are SGHTA and FQGNSA. CDR3 nucleotide sequence: TGTGCCCGCAGCTTATCCAGGGGGCGGTACGAGCAGTACTTC. Protein sequence: CARSLSRGRYEQYF.

V usage is TRBV27 and J usage is TRBJ2-5, with a possible D match to TRBD2 (6 bases). V lost 4 bases, J lost 2 bases, and 8 bases lay in between. This CDR3 contains 13 residues. Germline V CDR1 and CDR2: MNHEY, SMNVEV (reference sequence). In DNA, the CDR3 is TGTGCCAGCAGTTGGGGGGTACAAGAGACCCAGTACTTC. This codes for CASSWGVQETQYF.

The chain uses TRBV5-5 and TRBJ1-1; unclear D gene. The CDR3 loop spans 13 amino acids. Trimming took 2 bases from V and 3 from J, leaving 8 bases between them. Germline V gives CDR1 SGHKS, CDR2 YYEKEE (reference sequence). The DNA for the CDR3 is TGTGCCAGCAGCTTTCAGGCGGACACTGAAGCTTTCTTT. Protein: CASSFQADTEAFF.

About this clonotype itself: A read error may account for a junction end that differs from germline. This chain links TRBV20-1 with TRBJ2-1; 7 positions match TRBD1. From germline, CDR1 is DFQATT and CDR2 SNEGSKA (reference sequence). The CDR3 spans 15 residues. CDR3 bases: TGCAGTGCTAGGCTTACCGGGACAGATTACAATGAGCGGTTCTTC. It codes for CSARLTGTDYNERFF.

V gene TRBV6-5 combines with J gene TRBJ2-7; TRBD1 matches 10 bases. This CDR3 is 16 amino acids long. J lost 3 bases, V lost 0 bases, and 5 bases had no gene match. Germline CDR1 MNHEY, CDR2 SVGAGI. Here the CDR3 reads CASSYSGTGEIYEQYF. The CDR3 nucleotides read TGTGCCAGCAGTTACTCCGGGACAGGGGAAATCTACGAGCAGTACTTC.

This clonotype appeared once. This chain connects TRBV7-9 to TRBJ1-1, with D maybe TRBD1 (6 bases). Trimming took 5 bases from V and 1 from J, leaving 17 bases between them. The CDR3 contains 16 residues. Germline V gene data show CDR1 as SEHNR and CDR2 as FQNEAQ (reference sequence). The CDR3 here is CASSPPRTERNTEAFF. CDR3 in DNA: TGTGCCAGCAGCCCACCAAGGACAGAGAGGAACACTGAAGCTTTCTTT. Supplemented by reference TRBV7-9 and TRBJ1-1, the full variable domain reads DTGVSQNPRHKITKRGQNVTFRCDPISEHNRLYWYRQTLGQGPEFLTYFQNEAQLEKSRLLSDRFSAERPKGSFSTLEIQRTEQGDSAMYLCASSPPRTERNTEAFFGQGTRLTVV.

This rearrangement joins TRBV13 to TRBJ1-2; D unresolved. CDR3 length: 15 residues. CDR1 is PRHDT, CDR2 FYEKMQ, per germline (reference sequence). With 4 bases removed from V and 4 bases from J, the gap between germline ends came to 16 bases. Written as DNA, the CDR3 is TGTGCCAGCAGCTCCCAAGCTCCCTTTGTCTATGGCTACACCTTC. Translation: CASSSQAPFVYGYTF.

This clonotype was found a few times. This chain connects TRBV2 to TRBJ2-1; 7 nucleotides agree with TRBD2. V gave up 6 bases and J gave up 12 bases; unmatched junction bases: 2. The CDR3 has 10 residues. The V gene's germline CDR1 is SNHLY and CDR2 FYNNEI. This CDR3 reads CASRGLRQFF. The CDR3 bases are TGTGCCAGCAGGGGACTAAGGCAGTTCTTC.

The table lists this clonotype with a few counts. The chain links TRBV5-1 to TRBJ1-1; the D is unclear. The CDR3 sequence is 15 residues long. Germline loops: CDR1 SGHRS, CDR2 YFSETQ. Trimming pared 5 bases from V and 1 base from J, leaving 15 bases between. The CDR3 spells CASRQPRGGNTEAFF. Here the CDR3 DNA reads TGCGCCAGCAGACAACCCCGGGGAGGGAACACTGAAGCTTTCTTT.

A single count supports this clonotype. The missing conserved phenylalanine or tryptophan at the end of this CDR3 makes a read error likely. V is TRBV7-3 and J is TRBJ2-1, with D perhaps matching TRBD1 (5 bases). V lost 1 base and J 5 bases, leaving 12 bases between the germline ends. Germline V gene data show CDR1 as SGHTA and CDR2 as FQGTGA. This CDR3 contains 15 residues. CDR3 nucleotides: TGTGCCAGCAGCTTAATGTCAGGGTTCCACAATGAGCAGTTCTGC. This gives the protein CASSLMSGFHNEQFC.

V is TRBV2 and J is TRBJ2-5; D possibly corresponds to TRBD1 (5 bases). This CDR3 is built from 14 residues. The ends were cut back, 11 bases at V and 4 bases at J, with 20 bases in the middle. Per germline, CDR1 SNHLY and CDR2 FYNNEI. The CDR3 DNA sequence: TGTGCCGCCCAGGGATTGGGTGGCCGAGAGACCCAGTACTTC. Its translation: CAAQGLGGRETQYF.

The chain's CDR3 is CASSQDFGDLSYEQYF. DNA for the CDR3: TGCGCCAGCAGCCAAGATTTCGGGGACTTGTCCTACGAGCAGTACTTC. The chain links TRBV4-3 to TRBJ2-4; D is possibly TRBD2 (6 bases). The DNA end lines up better with TRBJ2-7; the J call may be wrong. The germline V gene has CDR1 LGHNA and CDR2 YSLEER. The CDR3 length is 16 residues.

The chain is built from TRBV9 and TRBJ2-7; TRBD1 or TRBD2 may be the D gene (5 bases each). In germline, CDR1 is SGDLS, CDR2 YYNGEE. Trimming removed 0 bases from V and 2 bases from J, with 12 bases in between. The CDR3 consists of 15 residues. In DNA, the CDR3 is TGTGCCAGCAGCGTAGACGGTGGGGGTACCTACGAGCAGTACTTC. Translation: CASSVDGGGTYEQYF.

The J gene is TRBJ1-2, the V gene TRBV3-1; 7 bases line up with TRBD1. The germline V gene encodes CDR1 LGHDT and CDR2 YNNKEL (reference sequence). The trim removed 0 bases at V and 8 bases at J, leaving 15 bases unmatched. CDR3 length: 17 amino acids. For the CDR3, the DNA is TGTGCCAGCAGCCAAGATCTCGGGGAACAGGGGAAGGAAGGCTACACCTTC. Translation: CASSQDLGEQGKEGYTF.

Turning to this clonotype: A read error may explain this, as a much larger clone is one base away. The chain is built from TRBV20-1 and TRBJ2-5; 9 positions match TRBD2. CDR1 is DFQATT and CDR2 is SNEGSKA in the germline V gene (reference sequence). This CDR3 is built from 14 residues. Here the CDR3 reads CGAISSGAWETQYF. CDR3 nucleotides: TGCGGTGCTATTTCTAGCGGGGCATGGGAGACCCAGTACTTC.

The J gene is TRBJ2-3, the V gene TRBV4-3, with 7 bases aligning to TRBD1. Germline CDR1 reads LGHNA; CDR2 reads YSLEER. V lost 4 bases and J lost 2; bases outside the gene matches: 9. There are 16 residues in the CDR3. The DNA of the CDR3 is TGCGCCAGCAGCCTAGGTTTCCAGGGGGTCACAGATACGCAGTATTTT. It is translated as CASSLGFQGVTDTQYF.

This clonotype has more than one count but fewer than ten. The CDR3 protein is CASSQDPLAGVYNEQFF. CDR3 nucleotide sequence: TGTGCCAGCAGCCAAGACCCGCTAGCGGGGGTTTACAATGAGCAGTTCTTC. V and J are TRBV3-1 and TRBJ2-1, with 10 bases lining up with TRBD2. The germline V gene has CDR1 LGHDT and CDR2 YNNKEL (reference sequence). This CDR3 spans 17 amino acids. With V trimmed by 0 bases and J by 4 bases, 6 bases remained unmatched.

J is TRBJ2-1 and V is TRBV24-1; D might be TRBD2 (5 bases). CDR3 length: 17 residues. Germline lookup yields CDR1 KGHDR and CDR2 SFDVKD. Trimming took off 2 bases at V and 0 bases at J, with 13 bases between the two ends. The CDR3 bases are TGTGCCACCAGTGATTATGACAAAGGGAGCTCCTACAATGAGCAGTTCTTC. Its translation is CATSDYDKGSSYNEQFF.

This clonotype has a single count. Since the CDR3 does not end with the conserved phenylalanine or tryptophan, this likely comes from a read error. The genes are TRBV2 and TRBJ1-5; D is possibly TRBD1 (5 bases). The germline CDR1 and CDR2 sequences are SNHLY and FYNNEI. The length of the CDR3 is 15 residues. CDR3 sequence reads: CASREGTHGVRPQHL. The DNA of the CDR3 is TGTGCCAGCAGGGAAGGGACCCATGGGGTACGGCCCCAGCATTTG.

The sample holds a few counts of this clonotype. The chain uses TRBV7-2 and TRBJ1-2; TRBD1 aligns across 8 bases. This CDR3 comprises 14 residues. The germline CDR1 and CDR2 sequences are SGHTA and FQGNSA. V gave up 1 base and J gave up 6 bases; unmatched junction bases: 4. The CDR3 reads CASSLGQGANGYTF. CDR3 DNA: TGTGCCAGCAGCTTAGGGCAGGGGGCGAATGGCTACACCTTC.

A few counts support this clonotype. The chain uses TRBV6-2 or TRBV6-3 and TRBJ1-1; possible D gene TRBD1, 5 bases. Germline CDR1 reads MNHEY; CDR2 reads SVGEGT. V gave up 2 bases and J gave up 1 base, with 11 bases separating them. The CDR3 consists of 15 residues. The CDR3 spells CASSYMGRSNTEAFF. The DNA of the CDR3 is TGTGCCAGCAGTTACATGGGACGGTCGAACACTGAAGCTTTCTTT.

The rearrangement joins TRBV4-3 to TRBJ1-2; D is uncertain. The CDR3 totals 13 residues. Between the trimmed V and J ends, which lost 0 bases and 3 bases, there was a span of 5 bases. Germline loops: CDR1 LGHNA, CDR2 YSLEER. CDR3 nucleotides: TGCGCCAGCAGCCAAGAAGTCTACTATGGCTACACCTTC. It encodes CASSQEVYYGYTF.

This sequence joins TRBV12-5 and TRBJ1-1; D is perhaps TRBD1 (5 bases). V dropped 3 bases and J dropped 5 bases, with 10 bases sitting between them. There are 13 residues in the CDR3. Germline CDR1 is LGHNT and CDR2 is FRNRAP. The CDR3 DNA reads as TGTGCTAGTGGTTTCGACCAGGGAACTGAAGCTTTCTTT. Protein product: CASGFDQGTEAFF.

The rearrangement uses TRBV20-1 and TRBJ2-3; D possibly corresponds to TRBD1 (5 bases). The germline V and J ends were trimmed by 1 base and 4 bases, with 39 bases remaining between them. The CDR3 sequence is 23 residues long. CDR1 is DFQATT and CDR2 is SNEGSKA in the germline V gene (reference sequence). CDR3 loop: CSARGSRARKTPARSVRADTQYF. The DNA for the CDR3 is TGCAGTGCTAGAGGAAGCAGGGCTAGGAAAACCCCAGCACGCTCAGTAAGGGCAGATACGCAGTATTTT.

The chain is built from TRBV2 and TRBJ2-2; D uncertain. CDR3 length equals 11 residues. Germline V CDR1 and CDR2: SNHLY, FYNNEI. Trimming pared 4 bases from V and 11 bases from J, leaving 8 bases between. This CDR3 reads CASSVDTELFF. The CDR3 DNA is TGTGCCAGCAGTGTAGACACCGAGCTGTTTTTT.